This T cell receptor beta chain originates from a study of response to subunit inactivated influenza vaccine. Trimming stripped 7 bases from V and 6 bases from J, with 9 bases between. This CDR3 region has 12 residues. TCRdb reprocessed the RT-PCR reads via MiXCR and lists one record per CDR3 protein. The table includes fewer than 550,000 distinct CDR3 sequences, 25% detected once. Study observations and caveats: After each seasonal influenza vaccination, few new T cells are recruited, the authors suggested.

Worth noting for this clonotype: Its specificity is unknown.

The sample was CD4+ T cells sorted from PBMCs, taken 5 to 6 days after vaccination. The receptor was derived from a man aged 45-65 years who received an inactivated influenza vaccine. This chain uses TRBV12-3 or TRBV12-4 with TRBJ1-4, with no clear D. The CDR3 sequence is CASKRQDEKLFF. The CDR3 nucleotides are TGTGCCAGCAAGCGGCAGGATGAAAAACTGTTTTTT.